This T cell receptor beta chain is from a study of blood T cell repertoires in COVID-19. Background on the study: There were acute and convalescent COVID-19 samples, and they came from the United States, Italy and Spain.

Donors were grouped by their self-reported clinical history. CDR1 and CDR2 from the germline V gene are SGHNT and YYREEE (reference sequence). The CDR3 has 12 residues. Trimming removed 4 bases from V and 6 bases from J, with 8 bases in between. Original processing methods: Reference gene primer amplification in the assay estimated nucleated cell counts. Sequenced by immunoSEQ multiplex PCR; TCRdb stores in-frame clones only, minus some. The V and J calls and clone size were taken over from that table, and D and trimming were inferred from the DNA. The sample records 150,000 or so clones, more than 65% being singletons.

The receptor was derived from a man aged 50 to 59 who had recovered from COVID-19. The sequenced sample consisted of PBMCs or T cells enriched from blood (not recorded which). The chain links TRBV5-4 to TRBJ1-5; D is unresolved. CDR3 protein: CASSLVGQPQHF. The DNA of the CDR3 is TGTGCCAGCAGCCTAGTGGGTCAGCCCCAGCATTTT. Full variable domain (rest looked up from reference TRBV5-4 and TRBJ1-5): ETGVTQSPTHLIKTRGQQVTLRCSSQSGHNTVSWYQQALGQGPQFIFQYYREEENGRGNFPPRFSGLQFPNYSSELNVNALELDDSALYLCASSLVGQPQHFGDGTRLSIL.